This T cell receptor beta chain was captured by sequencing in a study of OX40 agonist ivuxolimab in advanced cancers. Notes on the research overall: Ivuxolimab was an agonistic, fully human IgG2 monoclonal antibody directed against OX40 (CD134), a costimulatory receptor. Intravenous ivuxolimab was administered to patients every 2 weeks at six dose levels: 0.01, 0.1, 0.3, 1.5, 3 and 10 mg/kg. Three dose-escalation patients achieved partial responses, one with hepatocellular carcinoma and two with cutaneous melanoma. The point of sequencing TCRbeta in the periphery was to test whether ivuxolimab changed TCR sequence diversity and drove clonal T-cell expansion. The paper covers the monotherapy dose-escalation part of the phase I ivuxolimab trial, which included N = 52 patients. The dose-escalation cohort was 80% to 90% male with a mean age of about 54 years, ranging from 23 to 79. Prior anti-PD-1, anti-PD-L1 or anti-CTLA-4 therapy was permitted, and less than 45% of dose-escalation patients had received checkpoint inhibitors. Of the approximately 50 dose-escalation patients, hepatocellular carcinoma was present in some 19, melanoma in approximately 15, renal cell carcinoma in 9 and head and neck cancer in 9.

For sequencing of the TCRbeta CDR3 region, genomic DNA was extracted from the sorted cells. TCRbeta CDR3 regions were sequenced using the immunoSEQ Assay. The clones in this table, taken by TCRdb from immuneACCESS, are in-frame only. Not every clone is retained; where verified, under half of the shortfall comes from an unresolved V gene, and the cause of the rest is unknown. This sample holds more than 65,000 clones; roughly four fifths were observed only once. Over 2% of the sample is taken by the ten largest. The germline V and J ends show losses of 5 bases and 7 bases respectively, and no gene match explains 16 bases of the junction. CDR1 and CDR2 (SGHAT, FQNNGV) derive from the germline V gene. From the cysteine up to the phenylalanine, the CDR3 has a length of 17 residues. The only DNA kept is the CDR3, 51 bases in frame from the first base. A remark on this clone: The clone's antigen remains unknown. No much larger clone exists at a distance of one base, and base qualities are not known.

Patients with a history of autoimmune disease or receiving systemic immunosuppression were excluded from the trial. Peripheral blood for TCR sequencing was drawn from every dose cohort at baseline, at cycle 4 day 1 and at cycle 7 day 1. The samples were taken from a phase I, first-in-human, multicenter, open-label dose-escalation trial of ivuxolimab. The trial enrolled adults with locally advanced or metastatic head and neck squamous cell, hepatocellular, melanoma or renal cell carcinoma. Before TCR sequencing, CD4+ T cells and CD8+ T cells were sorted from peripheral blood as separate populations. The study at large found these results: After ivuxolimab, CD8+ T cells had more expanded clones than CD4+ T cells on average. At doses of 0.1 to 3.0 mg/kg, clonal expansion of both CD4+ and CD8+ blood T cells was observed from baseline to week 6. In the 0.1-3.0 mg/kg groups, partial responders had among the lowest normalized peripheral clonal expansion, particularly in CD8+ T cells. The antigen specificity of the peripheral T cells that underwent clonal expansion was not determined. Low levels of normalized T-cell clonal expansion were also seen in some nonresponding patients.

The rearrangement joined TRBV11-2 to TRBJ2-3; 9 central nucleotides agree with TRBD2. The sample in question was CD4+ or CD8+ T cells sorted from blood, obtained in a trial of the OX40 agonist ivuxolimab. The TCR sequence derives from an adult with an advanced solid tumor such as melanoma, head and neck, liver or kidney cancer. In nucleotides, the sequence is TGTGCCAGCAGCCCCCGACGAGGGAGCGGGGGGACGTATACGCAGTATTTT. Its amino acids are CASSPRRGSGGTYTQYF.